This is a list of T cell receptor beta chains from one sample in a study of beta chain features in type 1 diabetes. Assay used: immunoSEQ multiplex PCR; TCRdb lists only in-frame clones, some missing. This sample has hundreds of thousands of clones, with under 13% found just once. The sequenced material came from naive CD4+ T cells from blood. The receptors derive from a man aged 30 to 39 with type 1 diabetes. The CDR3 runs from the conserved cysteine through the conserved F or W. A D gene is named only where the DNA matches it firmly. Expanded clones are given a class, and other clones once, few, many or no size at all.

d_call	v_call	clone_size	j_call	cdr3_aa	cdr3_nt
TRBD1	TRBV7-9	-	TRBJ2-5	CASSFWDRGETQYF	TGTGCCAGCAGCTTTTGGGACAGGGGTGAGACCCAGTACTTC
TRBD1	TRBV2	few	TRBJ2-3	CASIPTGDSADTQYF	TGTGCCAGCATTCCGACAGGGGACTCCGCAGATACGCAGTATTTT
-	TRBV6-1	few	TRBJ2-7	CASSALGQSVEQYF	TGTGCCAGCAGTGCGCTAGGACAGTCGGTGGAGCAGTACTTC
-	TRBV5-1	few	TRBJ2-5	CASSLFSDQETQYF	TGCGCCAGCAGCTTGTTCTCAGACCAAGAGACCCAGTACTTC
-	TRBV6-4	few	TRBJ2-4	CASSENGAAKNIQYF	TGTGCCAGCAGTGAAAATGGGGCGGCCAAAAACATTCAGTACTTC
-	TRBV7-2	-	TRBJ1-6	CASSLGTEYSPLHF	TGTGCCAGCAGCTTAGGGACAGAGTATTCACCCCTCCACTTT
TRBD1	TRBV28	-	TRBJ2-4	CASTPGQAKNIQYF	TGTGCCAGCACACCGGGACAGGCCAAAAACATTCAGTACTTC
-	TRBV7-8	few	TRBJ1-1	CASSLMALNTEAFF	TGTGCCAGCAGCTTAATGGCATTGAACACTGAAGCTTTCTTT
TRBD1	TRBV5-1	few	TRBJ2-5	CASSLGTGSQETQYF	TGCGCCAGCAGCTTGGGGACAGGATCGCAAGAGACCCAGTACTTC
TRBD2	TRBV5-1	few	TRBJ2-1	CASSPGTTYNEQFF	TGCGCCAGCAGCCCCGGGACTACATACAATGAGCAGTTCTTC
-	TRBV4-1	few	TRBJ2-7	CASSQRSDSSYEQYF	TGCGCCAGCAGCCAACGCTCGGACAGCTCCTACGAGCAGTACTTC
-	TRBV5-1	-	TRBJ2-7	CASSFSDREQYF	TGCGCCAGCAGCTTCTCCGACAGGGAGCAGTACTTC
-	TRBV2	-	TRBJ1-4	CATEPGRAEKLFF	TGTGCCACGGAGCCGGGCAGGGCTGAAAAACTGTTTTTT
TRBD2	TRBV2	-	TRBJ2-5	CASSDRGGAATQYF	TGTGCCAGCAGTGACCGCGGGGGGGCCGCGACCCAGTACTTC
TRBD1	TRBV28	-	TRBJ1-2	CASSSGGQGQPGYTF	TGTGCCAGCAGTTCGGGGGGACAGGGCCAACCGGGCTACACCTTC
TRBD2	TRBV30	-	TRBJ2-3	CAWRLAGGGTDTQYF	TGTGCCTGGCGACTAGCGGGGGGGGGCACAGATACGCAGTATTTT
-	TRBV6-6	few	TRBJ1-2	CASSTQEGGYTF	TGTGCCAGCAGTACCCAGGAGGGTGGCTACACCTTC
TRBD2	TRBV16	-	TRBJ2-1	CASNPASGGGSTYNEQFF	TGTGCCAGCAACCCCGCTAGCGGGGGGGGATCGACTTACAATGAGCAGTTCTTC
TRBD1	TRBV5-6	-	TRBJ2-3	CASSSLGQGGADTQYF	TGTGCCAGCAGCTCTTTGGGACAGGGGGGCGCAGATACGCAGTATTTT
-	TRBV6-1	-	TRBJ2-6	CASSDGAAGANVLTF	TGTGCCAGCAGTGATGGGGCGGCTGGGGCCAACGTCCTGACTTTC
-	TRBV18	few	TRBJ1-2	CASSRQAANYGYTF	TGTGCCAGCTCACGACAGGCCGCTAACTATGGCTACACCTTC
TRBD2	TRBV2	-	TRBJ2-1	CASRPSPWGEGNEQFF	TGTGCCAGCAGGCCCTCTCCGTGGGGGGAGGGCAATGAGCAGTTCTTC
-	TRBV19	-	TRBJ2-3	CASSFRADTQYF	TGTGCCAGTAGTTTCCGGGCAGATACGCAGTATTTT
-	TRBV6-6	few	TRBJ2-7	CASSPDTYEQYF	TGTGCCAGCAGTCCCGACACGTACGAGCAGTACTTC
TRBD1	TRBV29-1	few	TRBJ2-1	CSGGQLGDEQFF	TGCAGCGGGGGACAGCTTGGGGATGAGCAGTTCTTC
-	TRBV6-5	-	TRBJ1-2	CASRNAFRGYTF	TGTGCCAGCAGAAATGCCTTCCGGGGCTACACCTTC
-	TRBV2	few	TRBJ1-5	CASNPEGNQPQHF	TGTGCCAGCAATCCCGAGGGCAATCAGCCCCAGCATTTT
TRBD1	TRBV6-5	-	TRBJ1-6	CASSSLTDRESSPLHF	TGTGCCAGCAGTTCTCTAACCGACAGGGAGTCTTCACCCCTCCACTTT
-	TRBV5-4	few	TRBJ2-1	CASSLSRANNEQFF	TGTGCCAGCAGCTTGAGCCGCGCGAACAATGAGCAGTTCTTC
-	TRBV5-4	-	TRBJ1-1	CASSLWFGTEAFF	TGTGCCAGCAGCTTGTGGTTCGGCACTGAAGCTTTCTTT
TRBD1	TRBV5-5	-	TRBJ2-7	CASSWMTGNEQYF	TGTGCCAGCAGCTGGATGACAGGGAACGAGCAGTACTTC
TRBD1	TRBV28	-	TRBJ1-2	CASSLGTGNYGYTF	TGTGCCAGCAGTTTGGGGACAGGGAACTATGGCTACACCTTC
-	TRBV28	-	TRBJ2-7	CASRDTVLDEQYF	TGTGCCAGCAGGGACACCGTTTTGGACGAGCAGTACTTC
TRBD1	TRBV6-5	few	TRBJ2-5	CASSLRQGSRETQYF	TGTGCCAGCAGCCTTCGACAGGGGAGCAGGGAGACCCAGTACTTC
TRBD2	TRBV2	few	TRBJ2-1	CASSEISGGGPNEQFF	TGTGCCAGCAGTGAGATCTCCGGCGGGGGGCCGAATGAGCAGTTCTTC
-	TRBV6-1	few	TRBJ1-1	CASAKAFF	TGTGCCAGCGCGAAGGCTTTCTTT
-	TRBV18	few	TRBJ1-6	CASSPKPGTYNSPLHF	TGTGCCAGCTCACCAAAACCGGGGACCTATAATTCACCCCTCCACTTT
TRBD1	TRBV5-1	few	TRBJ2-2	CASSLGGTDTGELFF	TGCGCCAGCAGCTTGGGGGGGACAGACACCGGGGAGCTGTTTTTT
-	TRBV29-1	few	TRBJ2-7	CSVGTLLEQYF	TGCAGCGTTGGAACCTTACTCGAGCAGTACTTC
-	TRBV19	-	TRBJ2-3	CASSPRGPSTDTQYF	TGTGCCAGTAGTCCGCGGGGGCCAAGCACAGATACGCAGTATTTT
-	TRBV6-5	-	TRBJ2-3	CASRETDTQYF	TGTGCCAGCAGAGAGACAGATACGCAGTATTTT